The 10 T cell receptor beta chains presented below share a single source sample, sequenced in a study of blood T cell repertoires in COVID-19. This table comes from immunoSEQ multiplex PCR, and its TCRdb copy is limited to in-frame clones, with some not included. The sample comprises around 60,000 clones, nearly 90% of which are singletons, and over 3% rests with the top ten. The source material was peripheral blood. The receptors were sampled from a man in his 70s with acute or convalescent COVID-19.

The rearrangement uses TRBV6-5 and TRBJ2-1, with unresolved D. CDR1 MNHEY and CDR2 SVGAGI come from the germline V gene. The CDR3 runs 11 residues. The V and J ends lost 6 bases and 6 bases respectively, with 6 bases between them. Here the CDR3 reads CASSLLNEQFF. CDR3 nucleotide sequence: TGTGCCAGCAGCCTTCTCAATGAGCAGTTCTTC.

The CDR3 here is CASSQGGVLGGEAFF. The CDR3 bases are TGTGCCAGCAGCCAAGGTGGAGTCCTGGGGGGTGAAGCTTTCTTT. The gene calls are TRBV3-1 (or the pseudogene TRBV3-2) and TRBJ1-1, with a possible D match to TRBD1 (5 bases). The CDR3 spans 15 residues. Per the germline V gene, CDR1 is LGHDT and CDR2 is YNNKEL (reference sequence). The V end was cut by 1 base, the J end by 7 bases, with 16 bases between.

V is TRBV14 and J is TRBJ2-1; D may be TRBD2 (5 bases). CDR3 length equals 21 residues. Germline lookup yields CDR1 SGHDN and CDR2 FVKESK. V lost 4 bases to trimming and J lost 5 bases, with 33 bases between them. Written as DNA, the CDR3 is TGTGCCAGCAGCCCCACCCTCCGTCGCCACCAATCCGGGGTGGGAAACAATGAGCAGTTCTTC. Translated: CASSPTLRRHQSGVGNNEQFF.

This chain uses TRBV9 with TRBJ1-1; maybe TRBD1 (5 bases). Germline CDR1 SGDLS, CDR2 YYNGEE. CDR3 size: 15 residues. The V end was cut by 0 bases, the J end by 2 bases, with 11 bases between. The CDR3 here is CASSVGGRTNTEAFF. Here the CDR3 DNA reads TGTGCCAGCAGCGTAGGTGGCAGGACAAACACTGAAGCTTTCTTT.

The rearrangement links TRBV21-1 to TRBJ1-1. TRBV21-1 is a known pseudogene. CDR3 size: 14 residues. This CDR3 is CASSRGTANTEAFF. The CDR3 bases are TGTGCCAGCAGCCGGGGGACGGCGAACACTGAAGCTTTCTTT.

The V gene is TRBV12-3 or TRBV12-4, the J gene TRBJ1-1; a weak D match, TRBD1 (5 bases). This CDR3 comprises 13 residues. The V end was cut by 3 bases, the J end by 4 bases, with 9 bases between. The CDR3: CASSFSRATEAFF. In DNA form, the CDR3 reads TGTGCCAGCAGTTTTTCCAGGGCCACTGAAGCTTTCTTT.

V and J are TRBV27 and TRBJ1-1; D possibly corresponds to TRBD1 (5 bases). This CDR3 is built from 13 residues. The germline V gene has CDR1 MNHEY and CDR2 SMNVEV (reference sequence). V gave up 7 bases and J gave up 3 bases, with 12 bases separating them. The CDR3 DNA sequence: TGTGCCAGCAAACTCCAGGGTTACACTGAAGCTTTCTTT. Its protein is CASKLQGYTEAFF.

The V gene is TRBV19, the J gene TRBJ2-1; D is possibly TRBD1 (6 bases). The V and J ends lost 3 bases and 4 bases respectively, with 13 bases between them. Germline V gene data show CDR1 as LNHDA and CDR2 as SQIVND (reference sequence). This CDR3 has 15 residues. This CDR3 is CASSIVQGGYNEQFF. Written as DNA, the CDR3 is TGTGCCAGTAGTATCGTACAGGGCGGGTACAATGAGCAGTTCTTC. The full variable domain, rest sourced from reference TRBV19 and TRBJ2-1, is DGGITQSPKYLFRKEGQNVTLSCEQNLNHDAMYWYRQDPGQGLRLIYYSQIVNDFQKGDIAEGYSVSREKKESFPLTVTSAQKNPTAFYLCASSIVQGGYNEQFFGPGTRLTVL.

This chain links TRBV19 with TRBJ2-7; 8 nucleotides agree with TRBD1. The V gene's germline CDR1 is LNHDA and CDR2 SQIVND (reference sequence). After removal of 4 bases from V and 4 bases from J, the junction contained 18 bases not matched to a gene. The length of the CDR3 is 18 residues. Here the CDR3 DNA reads TGTGCCAGTAGTACATCTCTGGGAGACAGGGGCGGGCGGTACGAGCAGTACTTC. This sequence encodes CASSTSLGDRGGRYEQYF.

About this clone itself: Germline and junction disagree at one end, which may indicate a read error. The chain employs TRBV9 and TRBJ2-1, with D possibly being TRBD2 (7 bases). CDR1 is SGDLS, CDR2 YYNGEE, per germline. The CDR3 loop spans 16 amino acids. The CDR3 nucleotides are TGTGCCCGCAGCGTGAGGGGGGGCGGAGGACACAATGAGCAGTTCTTC. It yields the protein CARSVRGGGGHNEQFF.